A single sample is the source of the 23 T cell receptor beta chains below, sequenced in a study of T-cell reconstitution after alpha-beta-depleted transplantation in children. As it was prepared, the TCRbeta library received unique molecular identifiers. Using its own MiXCR run on the PCR reads, TCRdb lists one record per CDR3 protein. Counted here are about 580,000 distinct CDR3 sequences, 23% occurring once; the ten biggest clones make up 13% to 15%. The source was PBMCs, mostly from graft donor cells, collected 360 days after TCRalphabeta/CD19-depleted stem cell transplant. The receptor set was obtained from a boy under two years old who had a stem cell transplant for acute myeloid leukemia, so the T cells may come from the graft donor.

This clonotype was detected a few times. The rearrangement joins TRBV7-9 to TRBJ1-2; the D is unclear. The CDR3 is 14 amino acids. Between the trimmed V and J ends, which lost 1 base and 4 bases, there was a span of 10 bases. CDR1 and CDR2 (germline): SEHNR, FQNEAQ (reference sequence). The DNA for the CDR3 is TGTGCCAGCAGCTTAGGCGGATTGACCTATGGCTACACCTTC. It encodes CASSLGGLTYGYTF. Full variable domain (missing parts from reference TRBV7-9 and TRBJ1-2): DTGVSQNPRHKITKRGQNVTFRCDPISEHNRLYWYRQTLGQGPEFLTYFQNEAQLEKSRLLSDRFSAERPKGSFSTLEIQRTEQGDSAMYLCASSLGGLTYGYTFGSGTRLTVV.

This chain connects TRBV20-1 to TRBJ2-1, with 11 bases fitting TRBD2. The germline CDR1 and CDR2 sequences are DFQATT and SNEGSKA (reference sequence). The CDR3 covers 16 residues. V gave up 2 bases and J gave up 7 bases; unmatched junction bases: 10. The CDR3 DNA reads as TGCAGTGCTAGACCCTCAATAGCGGGGGGGCAAAATGAGCAGTTCTTC. Protein: CSARPSIAGGQNEQFF.

The genes are TRBV20-1 and TRBJ2-5, with D maybe TRBD1 (6 bases). Germline values: CDR1 DFQATT, CDR2 SNEGSKA (reference sequence). V shed 1 base and J shed 5 bases, with 14 bases lying between them. This CDR3 contains 14 residues. CDR3 sequence: CSARALHRAETQYF. The CDR3 nucleotides are TGCAGTGCTAGAGCCCTGCACAGGGCCGAGACCCAGTACTTC.

The J gene is TRBJ2-3, the V gene TRBV20-1; 7 bases are a match to TRBD2. V lost 3 bases, J lost 1 base, and 10 bases stayed unmatched. Germline V gene lookup returns CDR1 DFQATT and CDR2 SNEGSKA (reference sequence). This CDR3 comprises 16 residues. CDR3 DNA sequence: TGCAGTGCTAGCAGCAGACTAGCAGTCGGCACAGATACGCAGTATTTT. Translated, it gives CSASSRLAVGTDTQYF.

The sample holds many counts of this clonotype. V gene TRBV29-1 combines with J gene TRBJ2-1, with 10 bases fitting TRBD2. V was pared by 6 bases and J by 6 bases, with 8 bases of the junction left unmatched. CDR3 size: 14 residues. Germline V lookup: CDR1 SQVTM, CDR2 ANQGSEA. CDR3 protein: CSVSVLAGRNEQFF. CDR3 nucleotides: TGCAGCGTCTCAGTACTAGCGGGACGCAATGAGCAGTTCTTC.

The rearrangement uses TRBV20-1 and TRBJ2-5, with D possibly being TRBD2 (6 bases). There are 14 residues in the CDR3. Germline CDR1 reads DFQATT; CDR2 reads SNEGSKA (reference sequence). V lost 3 bases and J 3 bases, leaving 14 bases between the germline ends. DNA of the CDR3: TGCAGTGCTAGCCCGGGACTTCCTGAAGAGACCCAGTACTTC. Translation gives CSASPGLPEETQYF.

This CDR3 is CSVEVGGWGGYEQYF. CDR3 in DNA: TGCAGCGTTGAAGTTGGGGGCTGGGGGGGCTACGAGCAGTACTTC. This chain connects TRBV29-1 to TRBJ2-7, with D perhaps TRBD2 (7 bases). Germline values: CDR1 SQVTM, CDR2 ANQGSEA. Trimming took 1 base from V and 3 from J, leaving 16 bases between them. The CDR3 spans 15 residues.

This chain connects TRBV3-1 to TRBJ2-3; D is perhaps TRBD1 (5 bases). Trimming removed 0 bases from V and 6 bases from J, with 13 bases in between. In germline, CDR1 is LGHDT, CDR2 YNNKEL (reference sequence). CDR3 length: 15 residues. CDR3 nucleotide sequence: TGTGCCAGCAGCCAAGATCTAAGGGGATTCGATACGCAGTATTTT. As protein: CASSQDLRGFDTQYF.

V usage is TRBV20-1 and J usage is TRBJ2-3; 12 bases are a match to TRBD2. Germline trimming cut 4 bases from V and 3 bases from J; bases unmatched to any gene: 5. There are 15 residues in the CDR3. Germline assignment: CDR1 DFQATT and CDR2 SNEGSKA (reference sequence). The CDR3 DNA reads as TGCAGTGCTACCGGACTAGCGGGGCAGACAGATACGCAGTATTTT. It encodes CSATGLAGQTDTQYF.

In its sample, this clonotype was seen a few times. This rearrangement joins TRBV28 to TRBJ2-7, with D tentatively TRBD1 (5 bases). This CDR3 spans 14 amino acids. V was clipped by 5 bases and J by 3 bases, with 14 bases between them. Looked up from germline, CDR1 is MDHEN and CDR2 is SYDVKM. CDR3 DNA sequence: TGTGCCAGCAGTGGATCGGACACATACTACGAGCAGTACGTC. Its translation is CASSGSDTYYEQYV.

A few counts support this clonotype. The rearrangement uses TRBV6-1 and TRBJ1-2; D not resolved. V lost 4 bases, J lost 4 bases, and 10 bases lay in between. In germline, CDR1 is MNHNS, CDR2 SASEGT. The CDR3 runs to 13 residues. DNA for the CDR3: TGTGCCAGCAGTGCCTTTCGGGGCTATGGCTACACCTTC. As protein: CASSAFRGYGYTF.

This clonotype has a count of ten or more. V is TRBV20-1 and J is TRBJ2-2, with TRBD2 as a possible D gene (5 bases). Germline values: CDR1 DFQATT, CDR2 SNEGSKA (reference sequence). This CDR3 has 16 amino acids. Trimming shortened V by 2 bases and J by 3 bases, and 16 bases separated the two germline ends. The CDR3 protein is CSARRLLQRDTGELFF. The CDR3 coding sequence is TGCAGTGCTAGACGACTACTCCAACGAGACACCGGGGAGCTGTTTTTT.

The rearrangement uses TRBV6-1 and TRBJ1-6; 8 nucleotides match TRBD1. V gave up 8 bases and J gave up 10 bases; unmatched junction bases: 10. Germline CDR1 is MNHNS and CDR2 is SASEGT. The CDR3 spans 14 residues. CDR3 nucleotides: TGTGCCAGCGGCAGAGACAGGGGTGGGTCACCCCTCCACTTT. Residues: CASGRDRGGSPLHF.

There are a few counts of this clonotype. The CDR3 sequence is CASGGNGPEQYV. The CDR3 coding sequence is TGTGCCAGCGGGGGTAACGGGCCCGAGCAGTACGTC. The chain links TRBV28 to TRBJ2-7, with D perhaps being TRBD1 or TRBD2 (5 bases each). CDR1 and CDR2 from the germline V gene are MDHEN and SYDVKM. The CDR3 totals 12 residues. Deletions cut 8 bases from V and 6 bases from J, with 14 bases between.

This clonotype showed up many times. The gene calls are TRBV4-3 and TRBJ2-2; D is undetermined. V gave up 0 bases and J gave up 0 bases, with 5 bases separating them. The V gene's germline CDR1 is LGHNA and CDR2 YSLEER. The CDR3 has 15 residues. CDR3 coding DNA: TGCGCCAGCAGCCAAGAAGCCCCGAACACCGGGGAGCTGTTTTTT. Protein product: CASSQEAPNTGELFF.

This clonotype turned up a few times. The chain recombines TRBV6-5 with TRBJ2-2; D is uncertain. Deletions cut 2 bases from V and 0 bases from J, with 13 bases between. The CDR3 spans 17 residues. CDR1 is MNHEY, CDR2 SVGAGI, per germline. The CDR3 DNA is TGTGCCAGCAGTTACGGGTCGTGGTCCTCGAACACCGGGGAGCTGTTTTTT. It specifies CASSYGSWSSNTGELFF.

The V call is TRBV2, the J call TRBJ2-1, with TRBD1 as a possible D gene (5 bases). The CDR3 has 15 residues. Trimming left V 3 bases short and J 3 bases short, with 12 bases between. Germline V lookup: CDR1 SNHLY, CDR2 FYNNEI. The CDR3 spells CASSDRVRGYNEQFF. The CDR3, as DNA: TGTGCCAGCAGTGACCGGGTAAGGGGCTACAATGAGCAGTTCTTC.

The genes are TRBV12-3 or TRBV12-4 and TRBJ2-7; 9 bases agree with TRBD1. V was clipped by 8 bases and J by 2 bases; unmatched bases: 7. There are 14 residues in the CDR3. CDR3 amino acids: CASQNRDRAYEQYF. CDR3 nucleotides: TGTGCCAGCCAAAACCGGGACAGGGCCTACGAGCAGTACTTC.

This chain links TRBV30 with TRBJ2-5; D is ambiguous. The CDR3 covers 12 residues. Germline V gene sequence: CDR1 GTSNPN, CDR2 SVGIG (reference sequence). Trimming took off 4 bases at V and 4 bases at J, with 10 bases between the two ends. CDR3 loop: CAWTPGGETQYF. Here the CDR3 DNA reads TGTGCCTGGACCCCAGGTGGAGAGACCCAGTACTTC. Complete variable domain (other parts from reference TRBV30 and TRBJ2-5): SQTIHQWPATLVQPVGSPLSLECTVEGTSNPNLYWYRQAAGRGLQLLFYSVGIGQISSEVPQNLSASRPQDRQFILSSKKLLLSDSGFYLCAWTPGGETQYFGPGTRLLVL.

In its sample, this clonotype was seen many times. The chain couples TRBV5-1 to TRBJ2-5; D may be TRBD1 (5 bases). Trimming shortened V by 1 base and J by 4 bases, and 5 bases separated the two germline ends. Germline V gives CDR1 SGHRS, CDR2 YFSETQ. This CDR3 has 12 amino acids. The CDR3 DNA is TGCGCCAGCAGCTTGCAGGGAGAGACCCAGTACTTC. Translating it yields CASSLQGETQYF.

This clonotype was counted at least ten times. The V and J genes are TRBV6-1 and TRBJ2-1; TRBD2 aligns across 9 bases. J gave up 5 bases and V 6 bases, and 8 bases lay outside the gene matches. Germline loops: CDR1 MNHNS, CDR2 SASEGT. The CDR3 has 15 residues. CDR3 region: CASSTLAGANNEQFF. CDR3 DNA sequence: TGTGCCAGCAGCACTTTAGCGGGGGCTAACAATGAGCAGTTCTTC.

CDR3 bases: TGTGCCAGCAGTGGGCAGTCAGAGACCCAGTACTTC. Translating it yields CASSGQSETQYF. The V call is TRBV28, the J call TRBJ2-5; D remains unclear. The germline V and J ends were trimmed by 5 bases and 4 bases, with 8 bases remaining between them. CDR3 length: 12 amino acids. Germline CDR1 reads MDHEN; CDR2 reads SYDVKM.

The genes are TRBV2 and TRBJ2-7, with TRBD1 matching over 9 bases. Germline V gene data show CDR1 as SNHLY and CDR2 as FYNNEI. Trimming took 7 bases from V and 0 from J; bases not matched to a gene: 4. This CDR3 has 14 residues. CDR3 nucleotides: TGTGCCAGCAAGGGACAGGGTAGCTCCTACGAGCAGTACTTC. Amino acids: CASKGQGSSYEQYF.